This T cell receptor beta chain emerged from a study of siplizumab effects on memory and regulatory T cells. The V end lost 3 bases, the J end lost 0 bases, and 9 bases lay between the germline ends. Germline values: CDR1 MGHRA, CDR2 YSYEKL. This CDR3 spans 14 amino acids. As regards this clone: The antigen remains undetermined.

Findings and caveats of the study: Alloreactive sequences traceable to unstimulated CD4+ memory cells were significantly reduced by siplizumab. Contribution to the alloresponse seemed major for naive T cells, which also seemed more diverse than memory cells. An assignable naive or memory phenotype was lacking in roughly 75-96% of proliferating CD4+ or CD8+ clones.

TCRdb keeps only in-frame clones here, not all; method: immunoSEQ multiplex PCR. The sample carries about 91,000 clones, more than 85% recorded once. This TCR was recovered from a human donor in good health. Sequencing input: CD8+ T cells sorted from blood. This chain connects TRBV4-1 to TRBJ2-7; D is unclear. The CDR3 bases are TGCGCCAGCAGCCAGGAGTCACTCTCCTACGAGCAGTACTTC. Protein sequence: CASSQESLSYEQYF.